This note documents a single T cell receptor (beta chain) sequence. The clone's antigen remains unknown. No much larger clone exists at a distance of one base, and base qualities are not known. The record originates from a study of tumor-infiltrating lymphocytes in primary liver carcinoma (dated by TCRdb to about 2017). Broadly, across the study: Hepatocellular carcinoma (four) or combined HCC and intrahepatic cholangiocarcinoma (one) was present in the five patients, who were three men and two women aged 30 to 69 years. The five patients had tumors staged T1-T3 N0M0, with maximum diameters ranging from about 4 to 11 cm. Samples yielded roughly 3.5 to 7.13 million productive TCRbeta reads; read depth did not differ significantly between tissue types. Across five regions of each liver tumor, along with adjacent normal tissue and blood, the study brought together TCRbeta repertoire sequencing, expression microarrays and whole-exome sequencing. TCRbeta repertoire sequencing covered 35 or so specimens from 5 patients: 25 or so tumor regions, 5 adjacent noncancerous liver tissues and 5 peripheral blood samples. The roughly 27 tumor region samples were profiled with Agilent mRNA microarrays so that TCRbeta repertoire diversity could be related to the local molecular phenotype. High reproducibility was observed for the technical replicate repertoires, with mean shared-clone rates around 0.9 and correlation coefficients above 0.95. What the study reported, not specific to this receptor: The top 250 clones accounted for a significantly greater share of the repertoire in tumors than in blood (p = 0.039). Bulk unsorted samples precluded comparing CD4+ and CD8+ T cell repertoires. Repertoire overlap was found to be higher between tumor regions (mean about 36%) than between tumor-adjacent (approximately 17%) or tumor-blood (about 14%) pairs, consistent with antigen-driven expansion. Only about 8-24% of top clones were present in all five regions of a tumor, suggesting spatial heterogeneity of tumor-infiltrating T cells. The study included only five patients, and the authors note findings should be validated in a larger study. Because sequencing covered only the TCR beta chain and unpaired alpha chains were not captured, true repertoire diversity is likely underestimated.

Total RNA and DNA were co-extracted without cell sorting from 20-30 mg of bulk tissue using the AllPrep DNA/RNA mini kit. About five patients with histopathologically diagnosed primary liver carcinoma underwent surgical resection in China between November 2015 and March 2016. At the time of sampling, the patients had chronic HBV infection and had not received any treatment. Five spatially separated regions were sampled from each tumor: the superior, inferior, left-lateral and right-lateral poles, plus the tumor centre. More than 80% viable tumor cells were found by histology in every tumor sample. Fresh tumor and adjacent tissue pieces were bisected; one half was stored in RNAlater at -80°C, the other sent for histology. TCRbeta-specific cDNA was reverse-transcribed from 500 ng total RNA using a constant-region primer and ProtoScript II reverse transcriptase. The TCRbeta libraries were prepared through three rounds of nested multiplex PCR following a slightly modified ARM-PCR procedure. The first two PCR rounds used multiplex TRBV1-TRBV30 forward primers with a Cbeta reverse primer, each for about 11 cycles. A final 25-cycle PCR with Deep VentR polymerase added sample barcodes and Illumina adapters. Before sequencing, amplicons of 200-500 bp were purified from gel using a QIAquick gel extraction kit. The TCRbeta amplicons were sequenced with 250-bp paired-end reads on an Illumina HiSeq 2500. The study's own analysis went as follows. Trimmomatic v0.33 was used to quality-trim the reads, and FLASH v1.2.11 was used to merge paired reads so that full CDR3 sequences could be recovered. V, D and J germline segments were assigned to the rearranged TCRbeta sequences using MiGEC v1.2.1b. Clonotype statistics and Shannon-Wiener diversity indices were computed with VDJtools v1.0.0. Except for diversity analysis, only each sample's 250 most abundant clonotypes were used in subsequent analyses to reduce sampling bias. TCRdb's own reprocessing of the public reads used fastp at Q25 and MiXCR and kept productive beta chains. Records with the same CDR3 protein are collapsed into one entry carrying the most frequent genes and DNA. TCRdb's processing, not the authors', yielded these V and J calls. For this sample there are almost 55,000 distinct CDR3 sequences; 70% to 75% appear just once. About 26% of the sample is in the top ten clones.

The CDR3 covers 14 residues, taking in both the cysteine and the phenylalanine. The CDR3 DNA has 42 bases and is translated from base 1. Trimming costs V 5 bases and J 8 bases, and their ends lie 18 bases apart. Via the germline V gene (reference sequence), CDR1 is PRHDT and CDR2 FYEKMQ. The specimen sequenced was liver tumor tissue from sampling region 2. The sample's cell subset or site label, decoded: tumor region T2, inferior pole. The source of this sequence is a man in his forties or fifties with primary liver carcinoma and hepatitis B virus infection. The chain joins TRBV13 to TRBJ1-1; the D gene lacks a confident call. The base sequence is TGTGCCAGCAGCCCCCGGGATGGTGAGACCGAAGCTTTCTTT. This encodes CASSPRDGETEAFF.